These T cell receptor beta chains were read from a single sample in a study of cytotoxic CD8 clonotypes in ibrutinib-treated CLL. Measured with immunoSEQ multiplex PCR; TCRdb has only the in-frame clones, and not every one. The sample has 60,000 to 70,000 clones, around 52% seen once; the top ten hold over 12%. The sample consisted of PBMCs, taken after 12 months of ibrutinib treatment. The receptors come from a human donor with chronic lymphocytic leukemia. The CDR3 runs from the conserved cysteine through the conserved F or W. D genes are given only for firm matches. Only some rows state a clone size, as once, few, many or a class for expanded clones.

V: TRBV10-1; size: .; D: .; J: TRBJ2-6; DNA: TGCGCCAGCAGAAAGTTGGGGTTTTCGGGGGCCAACGTCCTGACTTTC; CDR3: CASRKLGFSGANVLTF
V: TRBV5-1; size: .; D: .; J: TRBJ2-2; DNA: TGCGCCAGCAGCTTGGCCCTTTTAAGCACCGGGGAGCTGTTTTTT; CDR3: CASSLALLSTGELFF
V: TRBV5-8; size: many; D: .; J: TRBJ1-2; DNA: TGTGCCAGCAGCTTCAGGGGAGGTGGCTACACCTTC; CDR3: CASSFRGGGYTF
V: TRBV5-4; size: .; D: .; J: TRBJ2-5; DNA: TGTGCCAGCAGGAGGGGGGACCAAGAGACCCAGTACTTC; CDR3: CASRRGDQETQYF
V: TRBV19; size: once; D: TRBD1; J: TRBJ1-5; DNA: TGTGCCAGTAGTATAGATGGCTCCGTGCTTACAGGGGTCAATCAGCCCCAGCATTTT; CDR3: CASSIDGSVLTGVNQPQHF
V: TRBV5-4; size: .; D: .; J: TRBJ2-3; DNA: TGTGCCAGCAGCTCCTATAGCGGAAACACAGATACGCAGTATTTT; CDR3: CASSSYSGNTDTQYF
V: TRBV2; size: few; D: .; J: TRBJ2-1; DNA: TGTGCCAGCAGCGAGGGACGGATCACCTACAATGAGCAGTTCTTC; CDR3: CASSEGRITYNEQFF
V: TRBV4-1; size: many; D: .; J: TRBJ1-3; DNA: TGCGCCAGCAGCCTCGGACAGACTGGAAACACCATATATTTT; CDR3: CASSLGQTGNTIYF
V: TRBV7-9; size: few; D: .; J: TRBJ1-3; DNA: TGTGCCAGTTCCTGGCCCGCCGTTGAGGCTGGAAACACCATATATTTT; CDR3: CASSWPAVEAGNTIYF
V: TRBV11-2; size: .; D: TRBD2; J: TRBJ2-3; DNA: TGTGCCAGCAGCTTAAGGGCGGGGGGCGCCGGGGGAACAGATACGCAGTATTTT; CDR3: CASSLRAGGAGGTDTQYF
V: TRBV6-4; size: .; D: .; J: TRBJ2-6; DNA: TGTGCCAGCAGTGCCCAACCTGGGGCCAACGTCCTGACTTTC; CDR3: CASSAQPGANVLTF
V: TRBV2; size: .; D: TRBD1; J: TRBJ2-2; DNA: TGTGCCAACCGGGACAGGGTGAACACCGGGGAGCTGTTTTTT; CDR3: CANRDRVNTGELFF
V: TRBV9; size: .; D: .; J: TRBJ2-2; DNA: TGTGCCAGCAGCGTAGGGTCAACCCCCGGGGAGCTGTTTTTT; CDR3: CASSVGSTPGELFF
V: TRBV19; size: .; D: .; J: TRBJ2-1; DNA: TGTGCCAGTAGTAGGACCGGGTCCAAGAGCTCCTACAATGAGCAGTTCTTC; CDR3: CASSRTGSKSSYNEQFF
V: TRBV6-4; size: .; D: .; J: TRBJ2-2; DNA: TGTGCCAGCAGTGACTCGTGGACAGACACCGGGGAGCTGTTTTTT; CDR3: CASSDSWTDTGELFF
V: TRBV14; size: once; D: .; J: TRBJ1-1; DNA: TGTGCCAGCAGCCACAGGGAGGGATTCTCTGAAGCTTTCTTT; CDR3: CASSHREGFSEAFF
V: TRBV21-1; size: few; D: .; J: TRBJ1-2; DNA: TGTGCCAGCAGCAAGAGTAATTTAGGGGCCCTAGCCTTC; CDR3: CASSKSNLGALAF
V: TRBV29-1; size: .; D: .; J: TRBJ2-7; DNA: TGCAGCGTTGAGGCAGGGGCCTACGAGCAGTACTTC; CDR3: CSVEAGAYEQYF
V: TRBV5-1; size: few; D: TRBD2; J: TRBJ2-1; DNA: TGCGCCAGCAGCTTCCGGGGGGCCTACAATGAGCAGTTCTTC; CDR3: CASSFRGAYNEQFF
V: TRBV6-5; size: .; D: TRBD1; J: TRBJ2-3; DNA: TGTGCCAGCAGTCGGGACAGGGGCACAGATACGCAGTATTTT; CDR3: CASSRDRGTDTQYF
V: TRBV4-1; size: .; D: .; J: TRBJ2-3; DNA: TGCGCCAGCAGCCAAGAATCTAGCACAGATACGCAGTATTTT; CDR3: CASSQESSTDTQYF
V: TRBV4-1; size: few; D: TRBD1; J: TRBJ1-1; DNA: TGCGCCAGCAGCCACACGACAGGGGTCGGAACTGAAGCTTTCTTT; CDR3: CASSHTTGVGTEAFF
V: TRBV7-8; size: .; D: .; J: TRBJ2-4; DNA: TGTGCCAGCAGCTTAGGGGACTCGGGCGGTGTTGGCAAAAACATTCAGTACTTC; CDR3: CASSLGDSGGVGKNIQYF